This record looks at one T cell receptor beta chain sequence and its context. The sample comes from a study of CD8 T cells in Susac syndrome. In blood CD8+ and CD4+ T cells, TCR beta underwent sequencing. V was pared by 3 bases and J by 5 bases, with 8 bases of the junction left unmatched. In germline, CDR1 is DFQATT, CDR2 SNEGSKA (reference sequence). The CDR3 length is 15 residues. Reverse transcription of roughly 0.45 to 1 ug RNA used random hexamers. TCRdb re-called the immunoSEQ multiplex PCR reads through MiXCR, storing one row per CDR3 protein. The sample consists of around 170,000 distinct CDR3 sequences, approximately 94% of them appearing once.

The specimen was CD4+ T cells from PBMCs. The receptor was isolated from a human donor with Susac syndrome. The gene calls are TRBV20-1 and TRBJ2-1; 9 bases are shared with TRBD2. The CDR3 loop reads CSASYLAGKHNEQFF. Here the CDR3 DNA reads TGCAGTGCTAGTTATCTAGCGGGGAAACACAATGAGCAGTTCTTC.